This T cell receptor (beta chain) was captured by sequencing in a study of PD-1 blockade in classical Hodgkin lymphoma. Clones were sequenced by immunoSEQ multiplex PCR, and TCRdb holds only the in-frame ones, with some missing. In the table there are some 70,000 clones, nearly 95% of which are singletons. V was shortened by 0 bases and J by 1 base, with 18 bases between the two germline ends. This CDR3 comprises 18 residues. Per the germline V gene, CDR1 is SGHRS and CDR2 is YFSETQ. The time point is: newly diagnosed, previously untreated cHL patient sample. The study compared against PBMCs from newly diagnosed, untreated classical Hodgkin lymphoma.

The genes are TRBV5-1 and TRBJ2-3; D is possibly TRBD1 (6 bases). The sequence was obtained from a human donor with classical Hodgkin lymphoma. Sequencing was done on a sample of peripheral blood mononuclear cells (PBMCs). Here the CDR3 DNA reads TGCGCCAGCAGCTTGGCCCTATACCCGACAGGACGCACAGATACGCAGTATTTT. Translated, it gives CASSLALYPTGRTDTQYF.